What follows are 8 T cell receptor beta chains derived from one specimen sequenced in a study of blood T cell repertoires in COVID-19. TCRdb keeps only in-frame clones here, not all; method: immunoSEQ multiplex PCR. The sample gives around 320,000 clones, 70% to 90% of which show up once; around 7.8% is in the top ten. Sequenced sample: peripheral blood. These receptors all come from a human donor in a cohort sampled during active COVID-19.

The DNA for the CDR3 is TGTGCCTTGGGCAGGGAATGCTCTAACTATGGCTACACCTTC. Translation: CALGRECSNYGYTF. The chain employs TRBV9 and TRBJ1-2, with D possibly matching TRBD1 (5 bases). There are 14 residues in the CDR3. CDR1 is SGDLS and CDR2 is YYNGEE in the germline V gene. Trimming cost V 10 bases and J 0 bases, with 16 bases left between them.

The V call is TRBV7-9, the J call TRBJ1-4, with D unclear. From germline, CDR1 is SEHNR and CDR2 FQNEAQ (reference sequence). The CDR3 runs 11 residues. Deletions cut 5 bases from V and 8 bases from J, with 6 bases between. The CDR3 protein is CASSPGEKLFF. In DNA, the CDR3 is TGTGCCAGCAGCCCCGGGGAAAAACTGTTTTTT.

In regard to this clone: A read error may account for a junction end that differs from germline. The V call is TRBV11-3, the J call TRBJ1-1, with a weak D call TRBD1 (5 bases). Germline V gene lookup returns CDR1 SGHNT and CDR2 YENEEA. The CDR3 contains 14 residues. In DNA, the CDR3 is TGTGCCAGCAGTTTAGAAGGGGATTCAACTGAAGCTTTCTTT. Protein product: CASSLEGDSTEAFF.

This clone has a handful of counts. The V gene is TRBV3-1 (or the pseudogene TRBV3-2), the J gene TRBJ1-1; D not certain. Germline-derived CDR1 and CDR2 are LGHDT and YNNKEL (reference sequence). With 2 bases removed from V and 4 bases from J, the gap between germline ends came to 11 bases. The CDR3 loop spans 14 amino acids. The CDR3 loop is CASSQSVRSTEAFF. In nucleotides, the CDR3 is TGTGCCAGCAGCCAATCCGTGAGAAGCACTGAAGCTTTCTTT.

The chain employs TRBV4-2 and TRBJ2-1; the match to TRBD1 covers 11 bases. J gave up 8 bases and V 1 base, and 4 bases lay outside the gene matches. Germline V gene sequence: CDR1 LGHNA, CDR2 YNFKEQ. The CDR3 runs to 15 residues. CDR3 sequence reads: CASSQAGQGADEQFF. Written as DNA, the CDR3 is TGTGCCAGCAGCCAAGCCGGACAGGGGGCCGATGAGCAGTTCTTC.

The CDR3 loop is CASSLDTTQGGTEAFF. The CDR3 region has the DNA TGTGCCAGCAGCTTAGATACGACACAGGGGGGGACTGAAGCTTTCTTT. The rearrangement uses TRBV7-9 and TRBJ1-1; 8 bases fit TRBD1. The CDR3 contains 16 residues. Germline CDR1 reads SEHNR; CDR2 reads FQNEAQ (reference sequence). V was clipped by 1 base and J by 5 bases; unmatched bases: 9.

The chain carries TRBV27 and TRBJ1-5; D ambiguous. Deletions cut 6 bases from V and 5 bases from J, with 14 bases between. The germline gives CDR1 MNHEY, CDR2 SMNVEV (reference sequence). This CDR3 region has 14 residues. This chain's CDR3 is CASSLQWAYQPQHF. CDR3 DNA: TGTGCCAGCAGCCTTCAATGGGCGTATCAGCCCCAGCATTTT.

The CDR3 spells CASSDPMIGTGVPFGGYTF. The DNA for the CDR3 is TGTGCCAGCAGTGATCCGATGATCGGGACAGGGGTACCCTTCGGTGGCTACACCTTC. This chain connects TRBV6-1 to TRBJ1-2; the match to TRBD1 covers 10 bases. V dropped 3 bases and J dropped 7; count of bases not matched to a gene: 20. The CDR3 has 19 amino acids. CDR1 is MNHNS, CDR2 SASEGT, per germline.